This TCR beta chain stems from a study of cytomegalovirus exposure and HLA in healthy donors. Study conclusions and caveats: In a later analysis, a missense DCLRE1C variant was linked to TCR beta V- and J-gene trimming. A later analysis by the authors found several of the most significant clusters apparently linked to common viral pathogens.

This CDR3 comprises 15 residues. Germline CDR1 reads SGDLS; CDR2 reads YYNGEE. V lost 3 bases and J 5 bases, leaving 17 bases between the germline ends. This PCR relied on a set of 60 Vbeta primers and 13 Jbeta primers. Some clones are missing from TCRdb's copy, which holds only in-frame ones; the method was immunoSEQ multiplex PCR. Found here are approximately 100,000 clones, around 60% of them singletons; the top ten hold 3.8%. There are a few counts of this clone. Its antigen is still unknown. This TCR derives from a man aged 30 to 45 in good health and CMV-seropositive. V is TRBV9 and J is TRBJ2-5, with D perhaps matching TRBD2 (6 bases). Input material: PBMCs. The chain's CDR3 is CASSEATSLWETQYF. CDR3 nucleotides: TGTGCCAGCAGCGAGGCGACTAGTCTGTGGGAGACCCAGTACTTC.